Given below is one T cell receptor beta chain in context. The antigen is not known. The sample originates from a study of T cell repertoires in cytomegalovirus infection. Study at large: Recently identified HLA-C-restricted and well-studied HLA-B-restricted CMV epitopes were used.

TCRdb redid the calling of the reads with MiXCR, one entry per CDR3 protein. The sample contains 550,000 to 700,000 distinct CDR3 sequences, 40% of which appear only once. Germline V gives CDR1 SGHVS, CDR2 FQNEAQ. V was pared by 2 bases and J by 8 bases, with 13 bases between. The CDR3 has 14 residues. Study-level findings and limits: The study identified carriers of CMV plus the relevant HLA from cumulative public TCR beta family frequency. CMV-specific HLA-C-restricted TCR beta clonotypes dominated the ex vivo response.

The receptor was derived from a human donor in good health (CMV status not recorded). Some clones in this sample may be carry-over from other donors' samples. The starting material was cultured PBMCs, obtained from culture after CMV antigen stimulation. The gene calls are TRBV7-8 and TRBJ2-1, with D maybe TRBD1 (5 bases). The CDR3: CASSLIWWGDEQFF. For the CDR3, the DNA is TGTGCCAGCAGCTTAATCTGGTGGGGCGATGAGCAGTTCTTC.